This T cell receptor (beta chain) is from a study of T cells in Graves' hyperthyroidism and ophthalmopathy. This clonotype was detected a few times. The target antigen is unknown. CDR1 LNHDA and CDR2 SQIVND come from the germline V gene (reference sequence). V was pared by 7 bases and J by 10 bases, with 6 bases of the junction left unmatched. The CDR3 covers 12 residues. Researchers amplified the TCR beta CDR3 regions from RNA transcripts. The TCR CDR3 first-round RT-PCR relied on the HTBI primer set. TCRdb redid the calling of the multiplex PCR reads with MiXCR, one entry per CDR3 protein. This sample has more than 450,000 distinct CDR3 sequences; approximately 14% occur once, and the top ten carry about 14%. Study-level points and caveats: Ophthalmopathy prediction by the model preceded onset by a median approximately 6.1 months.

Newly diagnosed hyperthyroidism patients aged 18 to 65 years had disease lasting under 2 months. Every diagnosis used clinical symptoms, serum thyroxine and TRAb, thyroid ultrasound and orbital computed tomography. This sample holds PBMCs from approximately 10 ml fresh peripheral blood. Sequences were obtained from blood. This sequence was found in a woman aged 40 to 50 with Graves' hyperthyroidism. V gene TRBV19 combines with J gene TRBJ2-1; 8 nucleotides match TRBD2. DNA for the CDR3: TGTGCCAGTACGGGGGGGGGTTTCGAGCAGTTCTTC. It specifies CASTGGGFEQFF.